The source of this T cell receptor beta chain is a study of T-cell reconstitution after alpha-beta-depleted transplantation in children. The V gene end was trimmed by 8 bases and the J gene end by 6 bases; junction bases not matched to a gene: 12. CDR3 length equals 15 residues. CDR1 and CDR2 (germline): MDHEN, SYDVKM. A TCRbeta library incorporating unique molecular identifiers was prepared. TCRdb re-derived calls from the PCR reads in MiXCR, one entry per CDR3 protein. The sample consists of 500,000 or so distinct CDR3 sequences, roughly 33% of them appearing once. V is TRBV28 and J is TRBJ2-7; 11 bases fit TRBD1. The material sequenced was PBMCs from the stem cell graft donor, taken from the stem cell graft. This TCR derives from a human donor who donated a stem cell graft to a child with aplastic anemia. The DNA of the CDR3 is TGTGCCAGCTCGAGGACAGGGGGCTTAATGGGCGAGCAGTACTTC. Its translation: CASSRTGGLMGEQYF.